This entry lists 28 T cell receptor beta chains sequenced from one sample in a study of CXCR3-negative and CXCR3-positive naive CD8 T cells. TRB cDNA libraries were made by UMI-labeled 5' RACE. For each CDR3 protein, TCRdb gives one entry from its re-call of the 5' RACE reads, without DNA. Its clone listing holds 75,000 to 100,000 distinct CDR3 sequences. Sequencing was performed on naive CXCR3- CD8+ T cells from blood. Documented subset: CD45RO-CCR7+CD27+CD95- naive CD8+ T cells lacking CXCR3 (TNR3-). The receptors were sampled from a human donor in good health. Some clones in this sample may be carry-over from other donors' samples.

The chain is built from TRBV25-1 and TRBJ2-6. The germline gives CDR1 MGHDK, CDR2 SYGVNS. The CDR3 loop spans 12 amino acids. CDR3 amino acids: CASSAGANVLTF.

V and J are TRBV29-1 and TRBJ2-7; TCRdb proposes TRBD1, but this gene call is untestable without DNA. The CDR3 is 12 amino acids. Germline loops: CDR1 SQVTM, CDR2 ANQGSEA. The CDR3 sequence: CSIKGDTYEQYF.

This chain uses TRBV20-1 with TRBJ1-1; TCRdb outputs TRBD1, but without DNA this stays unchecked. Germline V gene data show CDR1 as DFQATT and CDR2 as SNEGSKA (reference sequence). The CDR3 is 13 residues long. The CDR3 reads CSARSRDRPEAFF.

The chain employs TRBV6-2 or TRBV6-3 and TRBJ2-7; the TCRdb D gene call, TRBD1, has no DNA to confirm it. The V gene's germline CDR1 is MNHEY and CDR2 SVGEGT. The CDR3 totals 17 residues. The chain's CDR3 is CASSYSGIGTENYEQYF.

V usage is TRBV28 and J usage is TRBJ2-7; TCRdb selects TRBD2, and the lack of DNA leaves this call unchecked. This CDR3 has 20 amino acids. CDR1 is MDHEN and CDR2 is SYDVKM in the germline V gene. CDR3 region: CASSCSMGTSGTYRLYEQYF.

This chain joins TRBV19 and TRBJ2-1. The V gene's germline CDR1 is LNHDA and CDR2 SQIVND (reference sequence). CDR3 size: 16 residues. The CDR3 loop is CASSIRVGFSYNEQFF.

V is TRBV5-5 and J is TRBJ2-7; TCRdb's D call of TRBD1 is untestable without DNA. The CDR3 totals 15 residues. In germline, CDR1 is SGHKS, CDR2 YYEKEE (reference sequence). The CDR3: CASSPGTASSYEQYF.

The chain couples TRBV20-1 to TRBJ2-7; the D call of TRBD1 rests on TCRdb alone, since no DNA is present to check it. CDR3 length: 11 amino acids. Germline V gene sequence: CDR1 DFQATT, CDR2 SNEGSKA (reference sequence). The CDR3 sequence is CSARTGYEQYF.

The chain carries TRBV5-5 and TRBJ2-7; TCRdb calls TRBD1, which cannot be checked without DNA. The CDR3 runs 15 residues. Germline V gene data show CDR1 as SGHKS and CDR2 as YYEKEE (reference sequence). CDR3 loop: CASSYRQGSSYEQYF.

The rearrangement uses TRBV11-2 and TRBJ2-3. Germline CDR1 SGHAT, CDR2 FQNNGV. The CDR3 is 13 residues long. The CDR3 spells CASSLEGTDTQYF.

The chain is built from TRBV6-4 and TRBJ2-3; TCRdb returns TRBD2, unconfirmable since there is no DNA. The CDR3 sequence is 15 residues long. Germline V lookup: CDR1 MRHNA, CDR2 SNTAGT. The chain's CDR3 is CASSESGGAADTQYF.

The chain is built from TRBV29-1 and TRBJ1-2; TCRdb designates TRBD1, a call that cannot be tested without DNA. The CDR3 consists of 15 residues. CDR1 and CDR2 from the germline V gene are SQVTM and ANQGSEA. The CDR3 sequence: CSVEPWGQGGYGYTF. Full variable domain (remainder filled in from reference TRBV29-1 and TRBJ1-2): SAVISQKPSRDICQRGTSLTIQCQVDSQVTMMFWYRQQPGQSLTLIATANQGSEATYESGFVIDKFPISRPNLTFSTLTVSNMSPEDSSIYLCSVEPWGQGGYGYTFGSGTRLTVV.

The chain is built from TRBV29-1 and TRBJ2-2; TCRdb calls TRBD2, which cannot be checked without DNA. The V gene's germline CDR1 is SQVTM and CDR2 ANQGSEA. This CDR3 has 13 amino acids. The CDR3 is CSVDGGGTGELFF.

The chain joins TRBV7-9 to TRBJ2-7; the D call of TRBD1 rests on TCRdb alone, since no DNA is present to check it. The CDR3 is 14 amino acids. Germline loops: CDR1 SEHNR, CDR2 FQNEAQ (reference sequence). The CDR3 sequence is CASSHPGTAYEQYF.

V gene TRBV11-3 combines with J gene TRBJ2-7; TCRdb's D gene call, TRBD1, goes unchecked for lack of DNA. The CDR3 covers 13 residues. Germline V CDR1 and CDR2: SGHNT, YENEEA. CDR3 in amino acids: CASSYPGDYEQYF.

The V gene is TRBV13, the J gene TRBJ2-1. The germline V gene encodes CDR1 PRHDT and CDR2 FYEKMQ (reference sequence). The CDR3 is made up of 15 amino acids. The CDR3 loop reads CASSLGGSKNNEQFF.

The chain has TRBV27 and TRBJ1-6. In germline, CDR1 is MNHEY, CDR2 SMNVEV (reference sequence). The length of the CDR3 is 12 residues. CDR3 loop: CASSTGPDTLHF.

V gene TRBV10-3 combines with J gene TRBJ2-3; the D gene TCRdb calls, TRBD1, cannot be checked with no DNA. CDR3 length equals 15 residues. Germline V gives CDR1 ENHRY, CDR2 SYGVKD. The CDR3 is CATQGGGLGTDTQYF.

The V call is TRBV29-1, the J call TRBJ1-2; TCRdb reports TRBD1, a call that lacks DNA to check it against. This CDR3 contains 11 residues. Looked up from germline, CDR1 is SQVTM and CDR2 is ANQGSEA. This chain's CDR3 is CSAGTGGGYTF. Combining the CDR3 with reference TRBV29-1 and TRBJ1-2 gives the whole variable domain SAVISQKPSRDICQRGTSLTIQCQVDSQVTMMFWYRQQPGQSLTLIATANQGSEATYESGFVIDKFPISRPNLTFSTLTVSNMSPEDSSIYLCSAGTGGGYTFGSGTRLTVV.

The chain couples TRBV28 to TRBJ2-7; TCRdb outputs TRBD2, but without DNA this stays unchecked. This CDR3 has 14 amino acids. Germline V CDR1 and CDR2: MDHEN, SYDVKM. The CDR3 here is CASSGLAGTYEQYF. The full variable domain, its missing parts supplied by reference TRBV28 and TRBJ2-7, is DVKVTQSSRYLVKRTGEKVFLECVQDMDHENMFWYRQDPGLGLRLIYFSYDVKMKEKGDIPEGYSVSREKKERFSLILESASTNQTSMYLCASSGLAGTYEQYFGPGTRLTVT.

The gene calls are TRBV6-1 and TRBJ1-1; the TCRdb D gene call, TRBD1, has no DNA to confirm it. The germline V gene encodes CDR1 MNHNS and CDR2 SASEGT. The CDR3 sequence is 14 residues long. CDR3 protein: CASSEAGGHTEAFF.

This rearrangement joins TRBV24-1 to TRBJ2-7. The CDR3 runs to 14 residues. Per germline, CDR1 KGHDR and CDR2 SFDVKD. The CDR3 protein is CATSESEHPYEQYF.

J is TRBJ1-2 and V is TRBV29-1; TCRdb returns TRBD1, unconfirmable since there is no DNA. The CDR3 totals 13 residues. CDR1 is SQVTM and CDR2 is ANQGSEA in the germline V gene. The CDR3 loop is CSVEPQGGYGYTF.

V and J are TRBV28 and TRBJ2-5; TCRdb's D gene call, TRBD2, goes unchecked for lack of DNA. From germline, CDR1 is MDHEN and CDR2 SYDVKM. The CDR3 is 16 amino acids. CDR3 sequence: CASSLAGGEVGETQYF.

V and J are TRBV27 and TRBJ2-7; absent DNA, TCRdb's TRBD1 call cannot be checked. Germline V lookup: CDR1 MNHEY, CDR2 SMNVEV (reference sequence). The CDR3 is 14 amino acids. CDR3 loop: CASSLFAGGYEQYF.

CDR3: CASSYSWGASTDTQYF. V and J are TRBV6-5 and TRBJ2-3; TCRdb proposes TRBD1, but this gene call is untestable without DNA. CDR1 is MNHEY, CDR2 SVGAGI, per germline. This CDR3 region has 16 residues.

The rearrangement links TRBV29-1 to TRBJ2-1; TCRdb calls TRBD2, which cannot be checked without DNA. Germline CDR1 is SQVTM and CDR2 is ANQGSEA. This CDR3 has 16 residues. CDR3 in amino acids: CSVEGTSGGAYNEQFF.

The chain recombines TRBV14 with TRBJ2-1; TCRdb names TRBD2, which stays unverified in the absence of DNA. Germline V gene sequence: CDR1 SGHDN, CDR2 FVKESK. CDR3 length: 14 amino acids. The CDR3: CASSAGQLFNEQFF.